This T cell receptor beta chain was profiled in a study of a mutant IDH1 vaccine in newly diagnosed glioma. Some clones are missing from TCRdb's copy, which holds only in-frame ones; the method was immunoSEQ multiplex PCR. The sample includes roughly 51,000 clones, around 80% of them seen just once. Time point described: week 5, during vaccination. Vaccinated patients received 300 ug of mutant IDH1 20-mer peptide per dose, with topical imiquimod. Newly diagnosed WHO grade 3 or 4 IDH1-mutant, ATRX-lost astrocytomas were identified in the donors. With 5 bases removed from V and 8 bases from J, the gap between germline ends came to 12 bases. The CDR3 loop spans 12 amino acids. The V gene's germline CDR1 is SGHAT and CDR2 FQNNGV. As concerns this clone: Its antigen remains unknown.

This clonotype originated in a man between 25 and 39 years old with glioma. The sample consisted of PBMCs, taken from a glioma patient whose treatment included an IDH1 peptide vaccine. This chain uses TRBV11-2 with TRBJ1-2; D ambiguous. CDR3 loop: CASSPSGLGYTF. CDR3 coding DNA: TGTGCCAGCAGCCCCTCGGGTCTCGGCTACACCTTC. The full variable domain, rest sourced from reference TRBV11-2 and TRBJ1-2, is EAGVAQSPRYKIIEKRQSVAFWCNPISGHATLYWYQQILGQGPKLLIQFQNNGVVDDSQLPKDRFSAERLKGVDSTLKIQPAKLEDSAVYLCASSPSGLGYTFGSGTRLTVV.